The rows below give T cell receptor beta chains drawn from one sample of a study of T cells in localized non-small cell lung cancer. The repertoire was sequenced with immunoSEQ multiplex PCR; TCRdb's copy has only in-frame clones and lacks some. The profile shows around 30,000 clones, under 95% of them singletons. This sample comprised peripheral blood, obtained before any cancer treatment. The receptors here all came from a woman between 35 and 75 years old with stage I lung adenocarcinoma. The CDR3 runs from the conserved cysteine through the conserved F or W. Each record gives: V gene, clone size, J gene, D gene, CDR3 protein, CDR3 DNA. D genes are given only for firm matches. The listing skips clone size in some rows; elsewhere it reads once, few, many or a size class.

TRBV28	NA	TRBJ2-7	NA	CASSLKPYEQYF	TGTGCCAGCAGTTTGAAACCGTACGAGCAGTACTTC
TRBV27	once	TRBJ1-2	NA	CASSSHPGTQRNGYTF	TGTGCCAGCAGTTCCCACCCCGGGACCCAGAGAAATGGCTACACCTTC
TRBV28	NA	TRBJ1-2	NA	CASSLYRPMNYGYTF	TGTGCCAGCAGTTTATACAGACCGATGAACTATGGCTACACCTTC
TRBV19	NA	TRBJ1-2	NA	CASAGGVYYGYTF	TGTGCCAGTGCTGGGGGAGTTTACTATGGCTACACCTTC
TRBV21-1	NA	TRBJ2-2	NA	CASSKGSGLAGELFF	TGTGCCAGCAGCAAAGGATCGGGGCTTGCCGGGGAGCTGTTTTTT
TRBV5-1	NA	TRBJ1-2	NA	CASSHGGSRDYGYTF	TGCGCCAGCAGCCACGGGGGGTCTCGGGACTATGGCTACACCTTC
TRBV5-6	NA	TRBJ1-5	NA	CASSLGGTGNQPQHF	TGTGCCAGCAGTTTGGGCGGGACCGGCAATCAGCCCCAGCATTTT
TRBV7-2	NA	TRBJ1-3	TRBD1	CASSSLGTVGGTIYF	TGTGCCAGCAGTTCCCTAGGGACAGTGGGAGGCACCATATATTTT
TRBV15	NA	TRBJ2-3	NA	CATSRDGQSTDTQYF	TGTGCCACCAGCAGAGATGGTCAGAGCACAGATACGCAGTATTTT
TRBV2	NA	TRBJ1-3	NA	CASWAGSGNTIYF	TGTGCCAGTTGGGCGGGCTCTGGAAACACCATATATTTT
TRBV5-1	NA	TRBJ1-2	NA	CASSLKDGQYGYTF	TGCGCCAGCAGCTTGAAGGACGGGCAATATGGCTACACCTTC
TRBV2	NA	TRBJ2-1	TRBD2	CASSGSTSGASIPFF	TGTGCCAGCAGTGGTTCAACTAGCGGGGCATCCATTCCGTTCTTC
TRBV14	NA	TRBJ2-7	NA	CASSQGRRDEQYF	TGTGCCAGCAGCCAAGGTCGGCGGGACGAGCAGTACTTC
TRBV5-6	NA	TRBJ1-2	TRBD1	CASSLGQLYGYTF	TGTGCCAGCAGCCTGGGACAGCTCTATGGCTACACCTTC
TRBV21-1	NA	TRBJ2-1	NA	CASSSHRTTEQFF	TGTGCCAGCAGCTCGCATCGGACGACTGAGCAGTTCTTC
TRBV9	NA	TRBJ1-6	NA	CASSVVGGGNSPLHF	TGTGCCAGCAGCGTAGTGGGCGGAGGTAATTCACCCCTCCACTTT
TRBV4-2	NA	TRBJ1-3	NA	CASSQKGGQGPGNTIYF	TGTGCCAGCAGCCAAAAAGGGGGGCAGGGCCCCGGAAACACCATATATTTT
TRBV18	NA	TRBJ1-3	NA	CASPAGGGSSGNTIYF	TGTGCCAGCCCCGCGGGCGGGGGTTCCTCTGGAAACACCATATATTTT
TRBV4-3	NA	TRBJ1-1	NA	CASSQVPLNTEAFF	TGCGCCAGCAGCCAAGTTCCCCTGAACACTGAAGCTTTCTTT
TRBV29-1	NA	TRBJ2-1	NA	CSVGPYEVPPQFF	TGCAGCGTTGGCCCCTACGAAGTACCTCCCCAGTTCTTC
TRBV28	NA	TRBJ1-6	NA	CASSEGGAGYNSPLHF	TGTGCCAGCAGTGAAGGGGGGGCGGGATATAATTCACCCCTCCACTTT
TRBV27	NA	TRBJ2-7	TRBD1	CASRGQGAGGEQYF	TGTGCCAGCAGGGGACAGGGGGCAGGAGGCGAGCAGTACTTC
TRBV7-9	NA	TRBJ2-7	NA	CASSPNTGSYEQYF	TGTGCCAGCAGCCCTAATACGGGCTCCTACGAGCAGTACTTC
TRBV19	NA	TRBJ2-1	NA	CASSRGVSSYNEQFF	TGTGCCAGTAGTAGGGGCGTAAGCTCCTACAATGAGCAGTTCTTC
TRBV27	NA	TRBJ2-3	NA	CASSSADGGRDKRAQYF	TGTGCCAGCAGCAGTGCCGACGGGGGGCGGGATAAGAGGGCGCAGTATTTT
TRBV10-3	NA	TRBJ2-7	NA	CAISEAGPYEQYF	TGTGCCATCAGTGAGGCCGGACCGTACGAGCAGTACTTC
TRBV6-1	few	TRBJ2-1	NA	CATPGTPPWGNEQFF	TGTGCCACTCCGGGGACACCCCCATGGGGCAATGAGCAGTTCTTC
TRBV18	NA	TRBJ2-1	NA	CASSPPSGDEQFF	TGTGCCAGCTCACCACCATCCGGGGATGAGCAGTTCTTC
TRBV5-1	NA	TRBJ2-3	NA	CASSIQGRTDTQYF	TGCGCCAGCAGCATCCAGGGCCGCACAGATACGCAGTATTTT
TRBV5-4	NA	TRBJ2-7	TRBD2	CASSLGRGGRVEQYF	TGTGCCAGCAGCTTGGGACGGGGGGGTCGTGTCGAGCAGTACTTC
TRBV6-1	once	TRBJ1-5	NA	CASRGGQRSNQPQHF	TGTGCCAGCCGAGGAGGACAGAGAAGTAATCAGCCCCAGCATTTT
TRBV9	NA	TRBJ2-3	NA	CASSVHLGVGDTQYF	TGTGCCAGCAGCGTCCACCTGGGGGTGGGAGATACGCAGTATTTT
TRBV18	NA	TRBJ2-5	TRBD1	CASSPKGTGSQETQYF	TGTGCCAGCTCACCAAAAGGGACAGGGTCCCAAGAGACCCAGTACTTC
TRBV18	once	TRBJ1-1	NA	CASSIASGDTEAFF	TGTGCCAGCTCAATAGCATCAGGGGACACTGAAGCTTTCTTT
TRBV28	NA	TRBJ2-7	NA	CASSLIRPYEQYF	TGTGCCAGCAGTTTAATCAGGCCTTACGAGCAGTACTTC
TRBV7-3	NA	TRBJ2-1	NA	CASSLPTTRTPSREQFF	TGTGCCAGCAGCTTACCAACAACTAGGACTCCTTCTCGTGAGCAGTTCTTC
TRBV19	NA	TRBJ2-7	NA	CASSIIGGEQYF	TGTGCCAGTAGTATAATAGGGGGCGAGCAGTACTTC
TRBV18	NA	TRBJ2-3	TRBD2	CASSPPLAGADTQYF	TGTGCCAGCTCACCACCGCTAGCGGGAGCAGATACGCAGTATTTT
TRBV5-6	NA	TRBJ2-3	NA	CASSSLGSTDTQYF	TGTGCCAGCAGCTCCCTAGGGAGTACAGATACGCAGTATTTT
TRBV19	NA	TRBJ1-2	TRBD1	CASSIRDSYNYGYTF	TGTGCCAGTAGTATCCGGGACAGCTATAACTATGGCTACACCTTC
TRBV7-9	NA	TRBJ1-6	NA	CASSLTGQSNSPLHF	TGTGCCAGCAGCCTAACTGGACAGTCAAATTCACCCCTCCACTTT
TRBV28	NA	TRBJ2-7	NA	CASSLEGNEQYF	TGTGCCAGCAGTTTGGAGGGTAACGAGCAGTACTTC
TRBV28	NA	TRBJ2-2	NA	CASSLHGRGARDTGELFF	TGTGCCAGCAGTTTACATGGTCGGGGCGCTAGGGACACCGGGGAGCTGTTTTTT
TRBV7-2	NA	TRBJ2-7	NA	CASSSHDTYEQYF	TGTGCCAGCAGCTCTCACGATACCTACGAGCAGTACTTC
TRBV9	NA	TRBJ1-1	TRBD1	CASSKGQVNTEAFF	TGTGCCAGCAGCAAGGGACAGGTGAACACTGAAGCTTTCTTT
TRBV5-5	NA	TRBJ2-6	TRBD1	CASSATGAGANVLTF	TGTGCCAGCAGCGCAACAGGGGCTGGGGCCAACGTCCTGACTTTC
TRBV27	NA	TRBJ2-1	NA	CASSLSMTSSNEQFF	TGTGCCAGCAGTTTATCGATGACTAGTTCCAATGAGCAGTTCTTC
TRBV6-5	NA	TRBJ1-1	NA	CASVRGDTEAFF	TGTGCCAGCGTAAGGGGGGACACTGAAGCTTTCTTT
TRBV5-1	NA	TRBJ1-1	NA	CASSFRGPASYGGQVGSTEAFF	TGCGCCAGCAGCTTTAGGGGTCCTGCTTCCTATGGGGGGCAGGTGGGTAGCACTGAAGCTTTCTTT
TRBV4-3	NA	TRBJ1-1	NA	CASSQPGHAGNTEAFF	TGCGCCAGCAGCCAGCCGGGCCACGCTGGGAACACTGAAGCTTTCTTT
TRBV12-5	NA	TRBJ2-1	NA	CASGLWLGGQFF	TGTGCTAGTGGTTTGTGGCTGGGCGGGCAGTTCTTC
TRBV6-5	NA	TRBJ1-4	NA	CASSYDRGAGEKLFF	TGTGCCAGCAGTTACGATCGGGGGGCAGGCGAAAAACTGTTTTTT
TRBV2	NA	TRBJ1-2	NA	CASSEGFNYGYTF	TGTGCCAGCAGTGAAGGTTTTAACTATGGCTACACCTTC
TRBV7-3	NA	TRBJ1-2	NA	CASSRHQGRGYTF	TGTGCCAGCAGCCGACATCAGGGGAGAGGCTACACCTTC